Following are 14 T cell receptor beta chains from one sample sequenced in a study of shared clonotypes between healthy human individuals. Clones were read by immunoSEQ multiplex PCR, and TCRdb kept only the in-frame ones, dropping some. The sample consists of around 1.9 million clones, about 92% of them appearing once. Terminally differentiated effector memory CD45RA+ cells were excluded from the naive CD8 cells, which were CD45RO-negative and positively selected for CCR7. Sequencing was performed on naive CD8+ T cells from PBMCs. All receptors come from a young man in good health. Some clones in this sample may be carry-over from other donors' samples.

The chain links TRBV5-1 to TRBJ1-3; no definite D call. This CDR3 spans 16 amino acids. CDR1 and CDR2 from the germline V gene are SGHRS and YFSETQ. Trimming left V 0 bases short and J 0 bases short, with 10 bases between. CDR3 DNA sequence: TGCGCCAGCAGCTTGGCAAACGGACTCTCTGGAAACACCATATATTTT. Residues: CASSLANGLSGNTIYF.

The CDR3 region is CASSLLQGPDTQYF. CDR3 DNA sequence: TGTGCCAGCAGCTTGTTACAGGGCCCAGATACGCAGTATTTT. The gene calls are TRBV5-6 and TRBJ2-3; TRBD1 is a possible D gene (6 bases). V was pared by 1 base and J by 4 bases, with 10 bases between. The CDR3 has 14 residues. Germline V gene data show CDR1 as SGHDT and CDR2 as YYEEEE.

This clone was seen just once. The V call is TRBV4-1, the J call TRBJ2-3, with 13 positions matching TRBD2. The CDR3 sequence is 18 residues long. Germline V gene data show CDR1 as MGHRA and CDR2 as YSYEKL. J lost 2 bases, V lost 0 bases, and 5 bases had no gene match. CDR3 nucleotides: TGCGCCAGCAGCCAAGATCTGGGACTAGCGGGACCCACAGATACGCAGTATTTT. This codes for CASSQDLGLAGPTDTQYF.

This rearrangement joins TRBV5-6 to TRBJ2-3; the match to TRBD2 covers 10 bases. The V gene's germline CDR1 is SGHDT and CDR2 YYEEEE. V gave up 4 bases and J gave up 3 bases; unmatched junction bases: 11. The CDR3 is made up of 17 amino acids. The CDR3 protein is CASSPTTSGPGTDTQYF. The CDR3 region has the DNA TGTGCCAGCAGCCCGACGACTAGCGGGCCGGGGACAGATACGCAGTATTTT.

The chain recombines TRBV19 with TRBJ1-1; TRBD1 matches at 9 bases. This CDR3 region has 15 residues. Unmatched junction bases numbered 7, after V lost 6 bases and J lost 2 bases. Germline assignment: CDR1 LNHDA and CDR2 SQIVND (reference sequence). CDR3 sequence (DNA): TGTGCCAGTAGCACCCAGACAGGGGGTAACACTGAAGCTTTCTTT. This sequence encodes CASSTQTGGNTEAFF.

The chain recombines TRBV5-4 with TRBJ1-1; D not resolved. The CDR3 extends over 11 amino acids. Trimming removed 3 bases at V and 8 bases at J, with 8 bases between. CDR1 is SGHNT, CDR2 YYREEE, per germline (reference sequence). Written as DNA, the CDR3 is TGTGCCAGCAGCTCCGGGAGCGAAGCTTTCTTT. Residues: CASSSGSEAFF.

The V gene is TRBV9, the J gene TRBJ2-5; a weak D match, TRBD2 (6 bases). Germline V gives CDR1 SGDLS, CDR2 YYNGEE. CDR3 length: 13 residues. V was pared by 4 bases and J by 4 bases, with 11 bases between. The CDR3 loop reads CASSPEGPETQYF. CDR3 nucleotides: TGTGCCAGCAGCCCGGAGGGCCCAGAGACCCAGTACTTC.

Comment on this clone: This sample also contains other DNA sequences that code for the same CDR3. The chain has TRBV10-3 and TRBJ1-2, with 7 bases identical to TRBD1. The CDR3 has 14 residues. V lost 4 bases, J lost 3 bases, and 5 bases stayed unmatched. Per germline, CDR1 ENHRY and CDR2 SYGVKD. Here the CDR3 DNA reads TGTGCCATCAGTGGGGCAGGGGGGGACTATGGCTACACCTTC. This sequence encodes CAISGAGGDYGYTF.

Only one count was recorded for this clone. The chain is built from TRBV5-6 and TRBJ1-3; 7 bases line up with TRBD1. Looked up from germline, CDR1 is SGHDT and CDR2 is YYEEEE. Trimming took 0 bases from V and 1 from J; bases not matched to a gene: 4. This CDR3 is built from 16 residues. CDR3 loop: CASSLEGARSGNTIYF. The CDR3 DNA is TGTGCCAGCAGCTTGGAGGGGGCTAGGTCTGGAAACACCATATATTTT.

A single count supports this clone. V is TRBV7-9 and J is TRBJ2-7, with TRBD2 identical over 11 bases. Per germline, CDR1 SEHNR and CDR2 FQNEAQ (reference sequence). The V gene end was trimmed by 4 bases and the J gene end by 4 bases; junction bases not matched to a gene: 6. The CDR3 contains 15 residues. The chain's CDR3 is CASSSRLAGFYEQYF. CDR3 in DNA: TGTGCCAGCAGCTCGAGACTAGCGGGATTTTACGAGCAGTACTTC. Filled out from reference TRBV7-9 and TRBJ2-7, the complete variable domain reads DTGVSQNPRHKITKRGQNVTFRCDPISEHNRLYWYRQTLGQGPEFLTYFQNEAQLEKSRLLSDRFSAERPKGSFSTLEIQRTEQGDSAMYLCASSSRLAGFYEQYFGPGTRLTVT.

The gene calls are TRBV7-9 and TRBJ1-5; 10 nucleotides match TRBD1. There are 15 residues in the CDR3. V lost 5 bases to trimming and J lost 3 bases; unmatched junction nucleotides: 4. The germline gives CDR1 SEHNR, CDR2 FQNEAQ (reference sequence). The CDR3 DNA sequence: TGTGCCAGCAGCGGGACAGGGGCATACAATCAGCCCCAGCATTTT. Protein product: CASSGTGAYNQPQHF. Looking up the rest from reference TRBV7-9 and TRBJ1-5 gives the full variable domain: DTGVSQNPRHKITKRGQNVTFRCDPISEHNRLYWYRQTLGQGPEFLTYFQNEAQLEKSRLLSDRFSAERPKGSFSTLEIQRTEQGDSAMYLCASSGTGAYNQPQHFGDGTRLSIL.

This chain links TRBV9 with TRBJ2-2; no definite D call. Germline CDR1 and CDR2: SGDLS and YYNGEE. V dropped 3 bases and J dropped 1 base, with 7 bases sitting between them. This CDR3 is built from 14 residues. CDR3 amino acids: CASSASLNTGELFF. CDR3 in DNA: TGTGCCAGCAGCGCCAGCCTGAACACCGGGGAGCTGTTTTTT. Full variable domain (missing parts from reference TRBV9 and TRBJ2-2): DSGVTQTPKHLITATGQRVTLRCSPRSGDLSVYWYQQSLDQGLQFLIQYYNGEERAKGNILERFSAQQFPDLHSELNLSSLELGDSALYFCASSASLNTGELFFGEGSRLTVL.

This sequence joins TRBV4-1 and TRBJ1-3; TRBD1 might be the D (5 bases). The V end lost 4 bases, the J end lost 0 bases, and 16 bases lay between the germline ends. Per germline, CDR1 MGHRA and CDR2 YSYEKL. This CDR3 has 17 residues. This chain's CDR3 is CASSPKMGPSSGNTIYF. The CDR3 DNA is TGCGCCAGCAGCCCGAAGATGGGACCGAGCTCTGGAAACACCATATATTTT.

The rearrangement links TRBV6-6 to TRBJ1-5; unclear D gene. The CDR3 contains 14 residues. Germline V gene data show CDR1 as MNHNY and CDR2 as SVGAGI (reference sequence). Between the trimmed V and J ends, which lost 5 bases and 4 bases, there was a span of 12 bases. The CDR3 is CASSITGENQPQHF. CDR3 coding DNA: TGTGCCAGCAGTATAACCGGTGAAAATCAGCCCCAGCATTTT.